The 6 T cell receptor beta chains below all came from one sample that was sequenced in a study of blood T cell repertoires in COVID-19. Only in-frame clones appear in the TCRdb table, and some are missing; sequencing was by immunoSEQ multiplex PCR. The sample lists about 110,000 clones, 80% to 90% occurring once. The material sequenced was peripheral blood. The receptors shown here come from a human donor in a cohort sampled during active COVID-19.

This sequence joins TRBV2 and TRBJ1-1; 9 bases fit TRBD1. CDR3 length equals 13 residues. Germline CDR1 SNHLY, CDR2 FYNNEI. With V trimmed by 6 bases and J by 4 bases, 3 bases remained unmatched. The CDR3 sequence is CASSLQGATEAFF. In DNA form, the CDR3 reads TGTGCCAGCAGCCTACAGGGGGCCACTGAAGCTTTCTTT.

The chain's CDR3 is CASSVGTSGTDTQYF. The CDR3 DNA follows: TGTGCCAGCAGCGTAGGGACTAGCGGAACAGATACGCAGTATTTT. The rearrangement links TRBV9 to TRBJ2-3; 10 nucleotides agree with TRBD2. Germline loops: CDR1 SGDLS, CDR2 YYNGEE. J lost 3 bases, V lost 0 bases, and 1 base had no gene match. This CDR3 has 15 amino acids.

The V call is TRBV7-2, the J call TRBJ2-1; D is perhaps TRBD2 (7 bases). The germline gives CDR1 SGHTA, CDR2 FQGNSA. The CDR3 has 16 residues. Deletions cut 5 bases from V and 6 bases from J, with 20 bases between. The CDR3 sequence is CASSQGRGARGNEQFF. CDR3 in DNA: TGTGCCAGCAGCCAGGGGAGGGGGGCGCGGGGCAATGAGCAGTTCTTC.

The J gene is TRBJ2-6, the V gene TRBV14; perhaps TRBD1 as D (5 bases). The CDR3 consists of 13 residues. Germline assignment: CDR1 SGHDN and CDR2 FVKESK. The V end lost 5 bases, the J end lost 5 bases, and 7 bases lay between the germline ends. CDR3 in DNA: TGTGCCAGCAGCGGGGCTAGGGCCAACGTCCTGACTTTC. Translated, it gives CASSGARANVLTF.

This sequence joins TRBV11-3 and TRBJ2-3; 11 positions agree with TRBD2. The V gene end was trimmed by 6 bases and the J gene end by 6 bases; junction bases not matched to a gene: 2. Germline CDR1 is SGHNT and CDR2 is YENEEA. This CDR3 region has 13 residues. The CDR3 spells CASSSSGGDTQYF. Here the CDR3 DNA reads TGTGCCAGCAGTTCTAGCGGGGGGGATACGCAGTATTTT. Full variable domain (rest looked up from reference TRBV11-3 and TRBJ2-3): EAGVVQSPRYKIIEKKQPVAFWCNPISGHNTLYWYLQNLGQGPELLIRYENEEAVDDSQLPKDRFSAERLKGVDSTLKIQPAELGDSAVYLCASSSSGGDTQYFGPGTRLTVL.

The rearrangement joins TRBV5-1 to TRBJ2-5; tentatively, D is TRBD2 (5 bases). This CDR3 is built from 11 residues. Germline V gene lookup returns CDR1 SGHRS and CDR2 YFSETQ. Trimming pared 6 bases from V and 3 bases from J, leaving 6 bases between. Written as DNA, the CDR3 is TGCGCCAGCACGGGAAAAGAGACCCAGTACTTC. Protein sequence: CASTGKETQYF. Filled out from reference TRBV5-1 and TRBJ2-5, the complete variable domain reads KAGVTQTPRYLIKTRGQQVTLSCSPISGHRSVSWYQQTPGQGLQFLFEYFSETQRNKGNFPGRFSGRQFSNSRSEMNVSTLELGDSALYLCASTGKETQYFGPGTRLLVL.